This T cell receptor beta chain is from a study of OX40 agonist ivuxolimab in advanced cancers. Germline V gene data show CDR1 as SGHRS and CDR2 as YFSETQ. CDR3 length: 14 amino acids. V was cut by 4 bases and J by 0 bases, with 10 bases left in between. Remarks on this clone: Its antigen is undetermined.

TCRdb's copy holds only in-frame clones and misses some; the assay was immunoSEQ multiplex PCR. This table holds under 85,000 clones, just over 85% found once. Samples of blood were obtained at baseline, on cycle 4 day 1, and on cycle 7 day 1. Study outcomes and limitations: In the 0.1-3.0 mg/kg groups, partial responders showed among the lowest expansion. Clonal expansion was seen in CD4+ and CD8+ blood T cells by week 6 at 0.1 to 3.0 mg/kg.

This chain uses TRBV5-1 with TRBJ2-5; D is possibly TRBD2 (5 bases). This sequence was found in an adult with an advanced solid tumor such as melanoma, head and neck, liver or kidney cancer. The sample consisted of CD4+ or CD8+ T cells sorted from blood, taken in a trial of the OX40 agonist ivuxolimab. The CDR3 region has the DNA TGCGCCAGCAGCGCCCAGACTAACCAAGAGACCCAGTACTTC. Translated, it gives CASSAQTNQETQYF.